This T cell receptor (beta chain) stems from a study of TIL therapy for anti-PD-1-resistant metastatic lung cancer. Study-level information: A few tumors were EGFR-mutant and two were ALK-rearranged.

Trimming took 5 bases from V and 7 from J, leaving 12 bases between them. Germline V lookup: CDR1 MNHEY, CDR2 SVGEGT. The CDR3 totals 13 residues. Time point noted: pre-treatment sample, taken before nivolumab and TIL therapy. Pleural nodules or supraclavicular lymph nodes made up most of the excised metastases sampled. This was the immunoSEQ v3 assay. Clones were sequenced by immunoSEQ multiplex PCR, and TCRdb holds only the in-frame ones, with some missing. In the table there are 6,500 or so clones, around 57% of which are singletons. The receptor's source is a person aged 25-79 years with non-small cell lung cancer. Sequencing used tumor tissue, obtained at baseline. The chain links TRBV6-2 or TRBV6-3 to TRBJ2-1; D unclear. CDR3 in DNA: TGTGCCAGCAGTCTCACAGAGATTAATGAGCAGTTCTTC. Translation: CASSLTEINEQFF.